The next 27 T cell receptor beta chains were all read from a single sample in a study of T cell repertoires in cytomegalovirus infection. TCRdb reprocessed the reads with MiXCR, giving one entry per CDR3 protein. The top ten hold about 16% of the sample, which has more than 200,000 distinct CDR3 sequences, 9.1% seen once. The sample was PBMCs. These receptors all come from a human donor in good health (CMV status not recorded). Some clones in this sample may be carry-over from other donors' samples.

This clonotype appeared many times. The genes are TRBV12-3 or TRBV12-4 and TRBJ2-7; D not certain. V was shortened by 4 bases and J by 9 bases, with 10 bases between the two germline ends. The CDR3 sequence is 11 residues long. The CDR3 protein is CASSSDRTQYF. CDR3 bases: TGTGCCAGCAGTTCTGATCGAACGCAGTACTTC.

In its sample, this clonotype is medium-sized. This chain connects TRBV7-2 to TRBJ2-3; D may be TRBD1 (5 bases). The CDR3 is 16 amino acids. Germline loops: CDR1 SGHTA, CDR2 FQGNSA. Trimming took 1 base from V and 3 from J, leaving 14 bases between them. The CDR3 nucleotides read TGTGCCAGCAGCTTAGAGACAGCATTAGGTACAGATACGCAGTATTTT. Protein sequence: CASSLETALGTDTQYF.

This clonotype has only a few counts. V gene TRBV30 combines with J gene TRBJ1-2; D unclear. The CDR3 consists of 13 residues. The V end was cut by 4 bases, the J end by 7 bases, with 16 bases between. Germline CDR1 reads GTSNPN; CDR2 reads SVGIG (reference sequence). The CDR3 here is CAWNPSTHSGYTF. The CDR3 DNA is TGTGCCTGGAACCCTTCGACCCACTCTGGCTACACCTTC. Supplemented by reference TRBV30 and TRBJ1-2, the full variable domain reads SQTIHQWPATLVQPVGSPLSLECTVEGTSNPNLYWYRQAAGRGLQLLFYSVGIGQISSEVPQNLSASRPQDRQFILSSKKLLLSDSGFYLCAWNPSTHSGYTFGSGTRLTVV.

This clonotype was counted between two and nine times. V gene TRBV19 combines with J gene TRBJ2-1; 9 nucleotides align to TRBD2. J gave up 5 bases and V 7 bases, and 9 bases lay outside the gene matches. CDR3 length: 15 amino acids. From germline, CDR1 is LNHDA and CDR2 SQIVND (reference sequence). The CDR3 reads CASNPQGLANNEQFF. The DNA of the CDR3 is TGTGCCAGTAATCCCCAGGGACTAGCTAACAATGAGCAGTTCTTC. The entire variable domain, with the rest obtained from reference TRBV19 and TRBJ2-1, is as follows: DGGITQSPKYLFRKEGQNVTLSCEQNLNHDAMYWYRQDPGQGLRLIYYSQIVNDFQKGDIAEGYSVSREKKESFPLTVTSAQKNPTAFYLCASNPQGLANNEQFFGPGTRLTVL.

The V call is TRBV19, the J call TRBJ1-2, with a tentative D call TRBD1 (6 bases). The CDR3 extends over 15 amino acids. Trimming took off 7 bases at V and 0 bases at J, with 15 bases between the two ends. In germline, CDR1 is LNHDA, CDR2 SQIVND (reference sequence). CDR3 DNA sequence: TGTGCCAGTAACTCCGACAGGAATGCTAACTATGGCTACACCTTC. It yields the protein CASNSDRNANYGYTF.

This clonotype showed up many times. This chain joins TRBV7-2 and TRBJ2-1, with D uncertain. CDR3 length: 15 residues. The V end was cut by 1 base, the J end by 0 bases, with 7 bases between. Per the germline V gene, CDR1 is SGHTA and CDR2 is FQGNSA. The CDR3 loop reads CASSLEGSSYNEQFF. In DNA form, the CDR3 reads TGTGCCAGCAGCTTAGAAGGAAGCTCCTACAATGAGCAGTTCTTC.

This clonotype was seen at least ten times. The chain uses TRBV11-3 and TRBJ1-1; 7 positions agree with TRBD1. In germline, CDR1 is SGHNT, CDR2 YENEEA. The CDR3 runs to 16 residues. V shed 0 bases, J shed 3 bases, and the junction held 7 bases outside the gene matches. The CDR3 spells CASSLEVGRGDTEAFF. The CDR3 nucleotides read TGTGCCAGCAGCTTAGAAGTCGGCAGGGGGGACACTGAAGCTTTCTTT. The full variable domain, its missing parts supplied by reference TRBV11-3 and TRBJ1-1, is EAGVVQSPRYKIIEKKQPVAFWCNPISGHNTLYWYLQNLGQGPELLIRYENEEAVDDSQLPKDRFSAERLKGVDSTLKIQPAELGDSAVYLCASSLEVGRGDTEAFFGQGTRLTVV.

This clonotype appeared a few times. A read error is possible here, since a much larger clone lies one base away. CDR3 sequence reads: CASSWTANTEAFF. As DNA, the CDR3 is TGTGCCAGCAGCTGGACAGCGAACACTGAAGCTTTCTTT. V is TRBV5-6 and J is TRBJ1-1; tentatively, D is TRBD1 (6 bases). CDR1 SGHDT and CDR2 YYEEEE come from the germline V gene. This CDR3 comprises 13 residues. V lost 3 bases and J lost 1, with 7 bases in between.

In this sample, this clonotype turned up many times. CDR3 nucleotide sequence: TGTGCCAGCAACAATGGCGGGGATTCACCCCTCCACTTT. Translating it yields CASNNGGDSPLHF. This chain links TRBV6-1 with TRBJ1-6; no reliable D call. The CDR3 loop spans 13 amino acids. The germline CDR1 and CDR2 sequences are MNHNS and SASEGT. Trimming left V 7 bases short and J 8 bases short, with 12 bases between.

This clonotype was found many times. The CDR3 nucleotides are TGTGCCATCTTAGGCCCTGGAGGCTCTGGGGCCAACGTCCTGACTTTC. Its protein product is CAILGPGGSGANVLTF. The rearrangement joins TRBV25-1 to TRBJ2-6, with D perhaps matching TRBD2 (5 bases). V gave up 10 bases and J gave up 0 bases, with 16 bases separating them. The CDR3 is made up of 16 amino acids. CDR1 and CDR2 from the germline V gene are MGHDK and SYGVNS.

This clonotype was observed many times. The chain's CDR3 is CASSESGGTTDTQYF. The CDR3 nucleotides are TGTGCCAGCAGCGAGAGCGGGGGGACCACAGATACGCAGTATTTT. The genes are TRBV7-6 and TRBJ2-3; 9 bases align to TRBD2. The germline V gene encodes CDR1 SGHVS and CDR2 FNYEAQ. The CDR3 is 15 amino acids. V lost 5 bases, J lost 2 bases, and 5 bases stayed unmatched.

The chain combines TRBV6-2 or TRBV6-3 with TRBJ2-2; 11 nucleotides match TRBD2. Germline V gives CDR1 MNHEY, CDR2 SVGEGT. V gave up 5 bases and J gave up 1 base; unmatched junction bases: 6. The CDR3 length is 17 residues. The CDR3 reads CASSPVGLAGNTGELFF. The DNA of the CDR3 is TGTGCCAGCAGTCCCGTTGGACTAGCGGGGAACACCGGGGAGCTGTTTTTT.

The chain is built from TRBV5-6 and TRBJ1-1, with 11 bases aligning to TRBD1. Germline V CDR1 and CDR2: SGHDT, YYEEEE. The V gene end was trimmed by 6 bases and the J gene end by 4 bases; junction bases not matched to a gene: 8. The CDR3 has 15 amino acids. The CDR3 nucleotides are TGTGCCAGCACGCCCGCGGACAGGGGGCTCACTGAAGCTTTCTTT. Protein product: CASTPADRGLTEAFF.

There are many counts of this clonotype. The rearrangement joins TRBV7-2 to TRBJ2-7; 7 nucleotides agree with TRBD1. Germline-derived CDR1 and CDR2 are SGHTA and FQGNSA. V trimming: 4 bases; J trimming: 7 bases; junction bases outside the gene matches: 10. CDR3 length: 14 residues. The CDR3 protein is CASSSNRGFGEQYF. The CDR3 bases are TGTGCCAGCAGCTCAAACAGGGGATTTGGAGAGCAGTACTTC.

This clonotype was observed many times. The rearrangement joins TRBV20-1 to TRBJ1-5; unclear D gene. The germline CDR1 and CDR2 sequences are DFQATT and SNEGSKA (reference sequence). Trimming cost V 3 bases and J 0 bases, with 9 bases left between them. The length of the CDR3 is 14 residues. The DNA of the CDR3 is TGCAGTGCTAGGATGGTTAATAGCAATCAGCCCCAGCATTTT. Protein sequence: CSARMVNSNQPQHF.

This clonotype was recorded at least ten times. This chain joins TRBV28 and TRBJ2-7; 7 nucleotides align to TRBD1. The trim removed 1 base at V and 6 bases at J, leaving 9 bases unmatched. The germline V gene encodes CDR1 MDHEN and CDR2 SYDVKM. The CDR3 sequence is 15 residues long. The CDR3 loop reads CASSLLKGAAGEQYF. The CDR3, as DNA: TGTGCCAGCAGTTTATTGAAGGGGGCAGCCGGCGAGCAGTACTTC.

This clonotype was observed at least ten times. This rearrangement joins TRBV7-2 to TRBJ2-7; 7 bases line up with TRBD1. The CDR3 totals 15 residues. Germline loops: CDR1 SGHTA, CDR2 FQGNSA. The J segment lost 3 bases and the V segment lost 2 bases, leaving 7 bases of the junction unmatched. The CDR3 DNA sequence: TGTGCCAGCAGCTTAATTTCGGGACAGTTCTACGAGCAGTACTTC. Its translation: CASSLISGQFYEQYF.

In this sample, this clonotype turned up many times. CDR3 DNA: TGTGCCAGCAGCCGGGGGCTAGCGGGAGGGTCCTACGAGCAGTACTTC. As protein: CASSRGLAGGSYEQYF. The chain joins TRBV11-2 to TRBJ2-7, with 12 bases identical to TRBD2. This CDR3 region has 16 residues. CDR1 and CDR2 from the germline V gene are SGHAT and FQNNGV. V shed 5 bases, J shed 1 base, and the junction held 6 bases outside the gene matches. Combining the CDR3 with reference TRBV11-2 and TRBJ2-7 gives the whole variable domain EAGVAQSPRYKIIEKRQSVAFWCNPISGHATLYWYQQILGQGPKLLIQFQNNGVVDDSQLPKDRFSAERLKGVDSTLKIQPAKLEDSAVYLCASSRGLAGGSYEQYFGPGTRLTVT.

The CDR3 DNA sequence: TGCAGCGTTGGGGGGACTAGCGGGAGGGCCGGGGAGACCCAGTACTTC. Amino acid sequence: CSVGGTSGRAGETQYF. The V gene is TRBV29-1, the J gene TRBJ2-5; 16 bases are a match to TRBD2. Germline V gene sequence: CDR1 SQVTM, CDR2 ANQGSEA. J lost 5 bases, V lost 4 bases, and 7 bases had no gene match. There are 16 residues in the CDR3. The complete variable domain, with remaining parts taken from reference TRBV29-1 and TRBJ2-5, reads SAVISQKPSRDICQRGTSLTIQCQVDSQVTMMFWYRQQPGQSLTLIATANQGSEATYESGFVIDKFPISRPNLTFSTLTVSNMSPEDSSIYLCSVGGTSGRAGETQYFGPGTRLLVL.

This clonotype was picked up many times. As DNA, the CDR3 is TGTGCCAGCAGCTTCCCCGGGAATGCGTATGGCTACACCTTC. This sequence encodes CASSFPGNAYGYTF. The chain uses TRBV5-8 and TRBJ1-2; D is undetermined. V lost 2 bases and J lost 5, with 13 bases in between. In germline, CDR1 is SGHTS, CDR2 YDEGEE. The CDR3 has 14 residues.

The sample holds many counts of this clonotype. The gene calls are TRBV6-2 or TRBV6-3 and TRBJ1-5; D ambiguous. The germline V gene has CDR1 MNHEY and CDR2 SVGEGT. The CDR3 contains 16 residues. Trimming removed 4 bases at V and 4 bases at J, with 17 bases between. The CDR3 region is CASSSGNGRSNQPQHF. The CDR3 coding sequence is TGTGCCAGCAGTTCAGGCAACGGACGGAGTAATCAGCCCCAGCATTTT.

The table lists this clonotype with a few counts. CDR3 nucleotide sequence: TGTGCCAGCAGTGAACCCCGCCAGGGGGCTTTGTCTGGGGCCAACGTCCTGACTTTC. This gives the protein CASSEPRQGALSGANVLTF. J is TRBJ2-6 and V is TRBV25-1; TRBD1 agrees at 8 bases. Germline values: CDR1 MGHDK, CDR2 SYGVNS. Trimming took 2 bases from V and 1 from J; bases not matched to a gene: 10. The CDR3 totals 19 residues.

This clonotype was seen a few times. The CDR3 DNA follows: TGTGCCAGCAGTTCGGGGGGCCCTTGGGATACGCAGTATTTT. Encoded protein: CASSSGGPWDTQYF. This chain uses TRBV6-5 with TRBJ2-3; tentative D call: TRBD2 (7 bases). Per germline, CDR1 MNHEY and CDR2 SVGAGI. The V and J ends lost 4 bases and 6 bases respectively, with 14 bases between them. This CDR3 comprises 14 residues.

This clonotype was recorded many times. CDR3 amino acids: CASISQRGTDTQYF. For the CDR3, the DNA is TGTGCCAGCATCAGCCAGCGGGGAACAGATACGCAGTATTTT. This chain links TRBV6-2 or TRBV6-3 with TRBJ2-3, with 7 nucleotides matching TRBD2. Per the germline V gene, CDR1 is MNHEY and CDR2 is SVGEGT. The CDR3 spans 14 residues. V lost 7 bases, J lost 3 bases, and 7 bases stayed unmatched.

This clonotype was seen a few times. The chain combines TRBV7-6 with TRBJ2-5; 8 nucleotides match TRBD2. The CDR3 runs to 16 residues. V lost 5 bases, J lost 3 bases, and 11 bases stayed unmatched. Per the germline V gene, CDR1 is SGHVS and CDR2 is FNYEAQ. Written as DNA, the CDR3 is TGTGCCAGCAGCCTAATAGCGGGGCCGGTGGAAGAGACCCAGTACTTC. As protein: CASSLIAGPVEETQYF. The whole variable domain, filled in from reference TRBV7-6 and TRBJ2-5, reads GAGVSQSPRYKVTKRGQDVALRCDPISGHVSLYWYRQALGQGPEFLTYFNYEAQQDKSGLPNDRFSAERPEGSISTLTIQRTEQRDSAMYRCASSLIAGPVEETQYFGPGTRLLVL.

This clonotype was recorded at least ten times. The chain links TRBV7-6 to TRBJ1-6, with a possible D match to TRBD1 (5 bases). Per germline, CDR1 SGHVS and CDR2 FNYEAQ. Deletions cut 0 bases from V and 9 bases from J, with 12 bases between. The CDR3 is made up of 15 amino acids. DNA of the CDR3: TGTGCCAGCAGCTTAGCGCAGCAGGGTGGTTCACCCCTCCACTTT. Translating it yields CASSLAQQGGSPLHF.

The V and J genes are TRBV20-1 and TRBJ2-7; the match to TRBD2 covers 9 bases. Germline lookup yields CDR1 DFQATT and CDR2 SNEGSKA (reference sequence). This CDR3 is built from 14 residues. The junction had 11 bases not matched to a gene; V was cut back by 6 bases and J by 5 bases. In nucleotides, the CDR3 is TGCAGTGCGACCGGCGGGGGGGGGCCTGACGAGCAGTACTTC. This gives the protein CSATGGGGPDEQYF.